These 9 T cell receptor beta chains originate from one sample sequenced in a study of blood T cell repertoires in COVID-19. The table came from immunoSEQ multiplex PCR; TCRdb's copy has only in-frame clones and leaves some out. The sample includes about 180,000 clones, roughly three quarters of them seen just once. The specimen was PBMCs or T cells enriched from blood (not recorded which). Every receptor here comes from a man aged 55 to 69 who had been exposed to COVID-19.

The chain links TRBV19 to TRBJ1-4, with unresolved D. The V gene's germline CDR1 is LNHDA and CDR2 SQIVND (reference sequence). V was clipped by 8 bases and J by 6 bases, with 13 bases between them. This CDR3 is 13 amino acids long. CDR3 loop: CASRRTEHEKLFF. Here the CDR3 DNA reads TGTGCCAGTCGGAGGACGGAGCATGAAAAACTGTTTTTT.

The V and J genes are TRBV3-1 (or the pseudogene TRBV3-2) and TRBJ2-1; 10 bases map to TRBD1. In germline, CDR1 is LGHDT, CDR2 YNNKEL (reference sequence). V lost 1 base, J lost 8 bases, and 11 bases stayed unmatched. The CDR3 has 17 amino acids. CDR3 bases: TGTGCCAGCAGCCAAGGGTTCCGAGACAGGGGGCTCGATGAGCAGTTCTTC. Translating it yields CASSQGFRDRGLDEQFF.

This sequence joins TRBV24-1 and TRBJ2-2, with 8 nucleotides matching TRBD2. Unmatched junction bases numbered 5, after V lost 3 bases and J lost 6 bases. CDR1 and CDR2 from the germline V gene are KGHDR and SFDVKD. This CDR3 has 15 amino acids. Written as DNA, the CDR3 is TGTGCCACCAGTGATCCCGGGAGGGCCGCCGGGGAGCTGTTTTTT. Amino acid sequence: CATSDPGRAAGELFF.

The chain employs TRBV7-2 and TRBJ2-3, with TRBD2 matching 10 bases. Trimming at V came to 5 bases and at J to 4 bases, leaving 15 bases not matched to a gene. Germline values: CDR1 SGHTA, CDR2 FQGNSA. This CDR3 spans 18 amino acids. The CDR3 bases are TGTGCCAGCAGCCCACGCTTAGGGACTAGCGCCCACCCAGATACGCAGTATTTT. Translated, it gives CASSPRLGTSAHPDTQYF.

Only a few counts were recorded for this clone. This chain joins TRBV24-1 and TRBJ1-1, with TRBD1 identical over 9 bases. The V and J ends lost 7 bases and 7 bases, in that order; junction bases with no gene match: 6. Germline V gene lookup returns CDR1 KGHDR and CDR2 SFDVKD. There are 13 residues in the CDR3. This CDR3 is CATSDRGRGEAFF. CDR3 bases: TGTGCCACCAGCGACAGGGGGAGGGGTGAAGCTTTCTTT.

The genes are TRBV10-2 and TRBJ1-2; 8 bases map to TRBD1. V trimming: 6 bases; J trimming: 3 bases; junction bases outside the gene matches: 3. The CDR3 totals 13 residues. From germline, CDR1 is WSHSY and CDR2 SAAADI. CDR3 amino acids: CASSPDRDYGYTF. In DNA form, the CDR3 reads TGCGCCAGCAGCCCGGACAGGGACTATGGCTACACCTTC.

This chain connects TRBV7-2 to TRBJ2-1, with D possibly matching TRBD2 (5 bases). The CDR3 loop spans 16 amino acids. CDR1 SGHTA and CDR2 FQGNSA come from the germline V gene. Trimming took off 4 bases at V and 4 bases at J, with 17 bases between the two ends. The CDR3 protein is CASSSSGAGYYNEQFF. The CDR3 region has the DNA TGTGCCAGCAGCTCCTCAGGTGCGGGCTATTACAATGAGCAGTTCTTC.

In this sample, this clone turned up once. V is TRBV15 and J is TRBJ2-7, with D possibly matching TRBD1 (6 bases). Germline loops: CDR1 LNHNV, CDR2 YYDKDF (reference sequence). The V end was cut by 1 base, the J end by 3 bases, with 16 bases between. CDR3 length equals 16 residues. DNA of the CDR3: TGTGCCACCAGCAGAGTGGGACAAGGTCCTATCTACGAGCAGTACTTC. It specifies CATSRVGQGPIYEQYF.

This chain links TRBV28 with TRBJ1-3; TRBD1 aligns across 11 bases. J lost 4 bases, V lost 7 bases, and 6 bases had no gene match. Germline CDR1 MDHEN, CDR2 SYDVKM. The CDR3 totals 15 residues. The CDR3 loop reads CASTRTGGTGNTIYF. As DNA, the CDR3 is TGTGCCAGCACCCGGACAGGGGGCACAGGAAACACCATATATTTT.